A single sample gave rise to the 27 T cell receptor beta chains below, sequenced in a study of T cell repertoires in cytomegalovirus infection. TCRdb reprocessed the reads via MiXCR and lists one record per CDR3 protein. This sample carries 150,000 to 200,000 distinct CDR3 sequences, about a tenth of them seen once, and the ten largest clones take about 4.2%. Sequenced sample: PBMCs. These receptor sequences come from a human donor in good health (CMV status not recorded). Some clones in this sample may be carry-over from other donors' samples.

Comment on this clonotype: This clone may be a read error of a much larger clone one base away. This chain uses TRBV7-2 with TRBJ1-2, with a tentative D call TRBD1 (5 bases). The CDR3 is 13 amino acids. Trimming stripped 5 bases from V and 3 bases from J, with 10 bases between. Germline V gene sequence: CDR1 SGHTA, CDR2 FQGNSA. CDR3 protein: CASSVTADYGYTF. The CDR3 DNA is TGTGCCAGCAGCGTGACAGCTGACTATGGCTACACCTTC.

V usage is TRBV6-2 or TRBV6-3 and J usage is TRBJ1-5; D not certain. The CDR3 length is 13 residues. The V end lost 0 bases, the J end lost 8 bases, and 8 bases lay between the germline ends. The germline CDR1 and CDR2 sequences are MNHEY and SVGEGT. The CDR3, as DNA: TGTGCCAGCAGTTACTCAGGGCTGGAGCCCCAGCATTTT. This codes for CASSYSGLEPQHF.

This chain uses TRBV20-1 with TRBJ1-1; D is ambiguous. V lost 3 bases to trimming and J lost 3 bases, with 17 bases between them. The CDR3 is 15 residues long. Looked up from germline, CDR1 is DFQATT and CDR2 is SNEGSKA (reference sequence). In nucleotides, the CDR3 is TGCAGTGCTAGTAAGCTTGGGCGTGGGGACACTGAAGCTTTCTTT. As protein: CSASKLGRGDTEAFF.

This clonotype was observed at least ten times. CDR3 coding DNA: TGTGCCAGCAGCCCCCCCCGGGGGGGTGACACTGAAGCTTTCTTT. Its protein is CASSPPRGGDTEAFF. The V and J genes are TRBV7-9 and TRBJ1-1; D might be TRBD1 (5 bases). Trimming took off 5 bases at V and 3 bases at J, with 16 bases between the two ends. The CDR3 extends over 15 amino acids. Germline CDR1 is SEHNR and CDR2 is FQNEAQ (reference sequence).

This clonotype was found many times. The chain employs TRBV4-2 and TRBJ2-7; 12 nucleotides line up with TRBD2. There are 15 residues in the CDR3. The germline V gene has CDR1 LGHNA and CDR2 YNFKEQ. J was trimmed by 3 bases and V by 1 base; bases with no gene match: 1. The CDR3 region has the DNA TGTGCCAGCAGCCAAGGACTAGCGGGAGACTACGAGCAGTACTTC. It codes for CASSQGLAGDYEQYF.

V is TRBV28 and J is TRBJ2-7; tentative D call: TRBD2 (5 bases). V gave up 3 bases and J gave up 4 bases, with 16 bases separating them. Germline values: CDR1 MDHEN, CDR2 SYDVKM. The CDR3 extends over 15 amino acids. This chain's CDR3 is CASSLAGLKDYEQYF. The CDR3 nucleotides read TGTGCCAGCAGTTTGGCGGGTTTGAAAGATTACGAGCAGTACTTC.

This clonotype appeared many times. The J gene is TRBJ1-5, the V gene TRBV7-9; D call uncertain. The CDR3 totals 14 residues. The germline CDR1 and CDR2 sequences are SEHNR and FQNEAQ (reference sequence). Trimming took 0 bases from V and 2 from J, leaving 5 bases between them. Here the CDR3 reads CASSLAVGNQPQHF. CDR3 bases: TGTGCCAGCAGCTTAGCAGTAGGCAATCAGCCCCAGCATTTT.

The chain has TRBV4-3 and TRBJ1-4, with 7 bases identical to TRBD1. V was pared by 2 bases and J by 8 bases, with 8 bases of the junction left unmatched. The CDR3 consists of 15 residues. The germline gives CDR1 LGHNA, CDR2 YSLEER. The CDR3 loop is CASSQKGTAPEKLFF. DNA of the CDR3: TGCGCCAGCAGCCAAAAGGGGACAGCCCCGGAAAAACTGTTTTTT.

A few counts support this clonotype. The chain recombines TRBV19 with TRBJ2-1, with a possible D match to TRBD2 (6 bases). Between the trimmed V and J ends, which lost 9 bases and 4 bases, there was a span of 16 bases. The CDR3 spans 14 residues. Germline assignment: CDR1 LNHDA and CDR2 SQIVND (reference sequence). The CDR3 loop is CARISRDSYNEQFF. CDR3 DNA sequence: TGTGCCAGAATATCCCGGGACTCTTACAATGAGCAGTTCTTC.

This clonotype has ten or more counts. J is TRBJ2-5 and V is TRBV7-2; 8 bases fit TRBD2. V lost 8 bases and J lost 4; bases outside the gene matches: 12. Germline V gene lookup returns CDR1 SGHTA and CDR2 FQGNSA. This CDR3 is built from 15 residues. The CDR3 here is CASASQRGRSETQYF. CDR3 sequence (DNA): TGTGCCAGCGCCTCTCAGCGGGGGCGATCAGAGACCCAGTACTTC.

The gene calls are TRBV6-2 or TRBV6-3 and TRBJ2-5; weak D call: TRBD1 (5 bases). The germline gives CDR1 MNHEY, CDR2 SVGEGT. The CDR3 loop spans 11 amino acids. The V and J ends lost 5 bases and 7 bases respectively, with 8 bases between them. The CDR3 sequence: CASSIQVTQYF. CDR3 sequence (DNA): TGTGCCAGCAGTATACAGGTGACCCAGTACTTC.

This clonotype came up many times. The gene calls are TRBV5-5 and TRBJ1-2, with 9 bases matching TRBD1. The CDR3 sequence is 16 residues long. V lost 0 bases, J lost 6 bases, and 9 bases stayed unmatched. Germline CDR1 is SGHKS and CDR2 is YYEKEE (reference sequence). The chain's CDR3 is CASSLAPRDRENGYTF. Written as DNA, the CDR3 is TGTGCCAGCAGCTTGGCCCCCCGGGACAGGGAAAATGGCTACACCTTC.

This clonotype was recorded many times. The rearrangement joins TRBV18 to TRBJ2-2; 7 bases map to TRBD2. Per the germline V gene, CDR1 is KGHSH and CDR2 is LQKENI. This CDR3 is built from 15 residues. Trimming took 3 bases from V and 1 from J; bases not matched to a gene: 2. The CDR3 is CASSPGGRNTGELFF. For the CDR3, the DNA is TGTGCCAGCTCACCGGGCGGGAGGAACACCGGGGAGCTGTTTTTT.

The chain couples TRBV28 to TRBJ2-2; 9 bases map to TRBD2. The CDR3 contains 14 residues. CDR1 is MDHEN, CDR2 SYDVKM, per germline. V dropped 6 bases and J dropped 7; count of bases not matched to a gene: 6. The CDR3 here is CASSRSGRVGELFF. CDR3 in DNA: TGTGCCAGCAGCCGTAGCGGGAGAGTCGGGGAGCTGTTTTTT.

This clonotype was picked up many times. The chain uses TRBV7-2 and TRBJ2-3; D is unclear. The CDR3 runs 12 residues. V was trimmed by 5 bases and J by 6 bases, leaving 9 bases between them. The V gene's germline CDR1 is SGHTA and CDR2 FQGNSA. This chain's CDR3 is CASSPRRDTQYF. The CDR3 DNA reads as TGTGCCAGCAGCCCACGGCGGGATACGCAGTATTTT.

There are a few counts of this clonotype. J is TRBJ1-1 and V is TRBV7-9; a weak D match, TRBD1 (5 bases). This CDR3 comprises 13 residues. Germline V gene data show CDR1 as SEHNR and CDR2 as FQNEAQ (reference sequence). V was trimmed by 5 bases and J by 6 bases, leaving 13 bases between them. The CDR3 DNA reads as TGTGCCAGCAGCAAGGAGGGGTCCCCTGAAGCTTTCTTT. Translation gives CASSKEGSPEAFF. The full variable domain, its missing parts supplied by reference TRBV7-9 and TRBJ1-1, is DTGVSQNPRHKITKRGQNVTFRCDPISEHNRLYWYRQTLGQGPEFLTYFQNEAQLEKSRLLSDRFSAERPKGSFSTLEIQRTEQGDSAMYLCASSKEGSPEAFFGQGTRLTVV.

The genes are TRBV29-1 and TRBJ2-1, with D perhaps given as TRBD1 or TRBD2 (6 bases each). The germline CDR1 and CDR2 sequences are SQVTM and ANQGSEA. The CDR3 is made up of 15 amino acids. Deletions cut 7 bases from V and 0 bases from J, with 16 bases between. Written as DNA, the CDR3 is TGCAGCGAGCGGAGGGGGGCAAGCTCCTACAATGAGCAGTTCTTC. Translated: CSERRGASSYNEQFF.

This clonotype was counted only a few times. V gene TRBV18 combines with J gene TRBJ2-3; D unresolved. From germline, CDR1 is KGHSH and CDR2 LQKENI. Trimming left V 3 bases short and J 2 bases short, with 9 bases between. The CDR3 spans 14 residues. This CDR3 is CASSPNRNTDTQYF. The CDR3 DNA sequence: TGTGCCAGCTCACCGAACCGCAACACAGATACGCAGTATTTT.

This clonotype has at least ten counts. The chain carries TRBV27 and TRBJ2-3, with D hard to call. Trimming pared 2 bases from V and 4 bases from J, leaving 13 bases between. The CDR3 length is 15 residues. Germline CDR1 reads MNHEY; CDR2 reads SMNVEV (reference sequence). The CDR3 DNA reads TGTGCCAGCAGTTTAGGGGTCGCCCTGGCAGATACGCAGTATTTT. It translates to CASSLGVALADTQYF.

As concerns this clonotype: A much larger clone differs from this one at a single base, so this may be a read error. This chain's CDR3 is CSDSYEGGIRETQYF. The CDR3 coding sequence is TGCAGTGATAGTTACGAGGGGGGCATCCGGGAGACCCAGTACTTC. The genes are TRBV20-1 and TRBJ2-5; D assignment may be TRBD1 or TRBD2 (6 bases each). Per germline, CDR1 DFQATT and CDR2 SNEGSKA (reference sequence). This CDR3 is built from 15 residues. The V and J ends lost 7 bases and 5 bases respectively, with 23 bases between them.

This clonotype was counted ten times or more. The rearrangement uses TRBV28 and TRBJ2-2, with a tentative D call TRBD1 (6 bases). Germline CDR1 MDHEN, CDR2 SYDVKM. V lost 6 bases to trimming and J lost 4 bases, with 15 bases between them. The CDR3 totals 15 residues. The CDR3 region is CASSTLQGSTGELFF. For the CDR3, the DNA is TGTGCCAGCAGCACTCTTCAGGGGTCCACCGGGGAGCTGTTTTTT. Looking up the rest from reference TRBV28 and TRBJ2-2 gives the full variable domain: DVKVTQSSRYLVKRTGEKVFLECVQDMDHENMFWYRQDPGLGLRLIYFSYDVKMKEKGDIPEGYSVSREKKERFSLILESASTNQTSMYLCASSTLQGSTGELFFGEGSRLTVL.

The CDR3 here is CSVERANGNEQFF. DNA of the CDR3: TGCAGCGTTGAGAGGGCCAATGGAAATGAGCAGTTCTTC. The chain carries TRBV29-1 and TRBJ2-1; tentatively, D is TRBD2 (5 bases). The CDR3 runs 13 residues. Germline-derived CDR1 and CDR2 are SQVTM and ANQGSEA. Trimming stripped 3 bases from V and 7 bases from J, with 13 bases between.

The CDR3 DNA reads as TGTGCCAGCAGCTCAGGGACGCAGCAGTTCTTC. Its translation: CASSSGTQQFF. This sequence joins TRBV7-9 and TRBJ2-1; either TRBD1 or TRBD2 may supply D (5 bases each). This CDR3 is 11 amino acids long. CDR1 is SEHNR and CDR2 is FQNEAQ in the germline V gene (reference sequence). V was trimmed by 4 bases and J by 11 bases, leaving 9 bases between them.

The table lists this clonotype with many counts. The chain has TRBV7-8 and TRBJ2-5, with TRBD1 matching 9 bases. Germline CDR1 reads SGHVS; CDR2 reads FQNEAQ. The V segment lost 1 base and the J segment 5 bases; nucleotides outside the gene matches: 5. The CDR3 spans 15 residues. The CDR3 sequence is CASSLDRGLGETQYF. CDR3 coding DNA: TGTGCCAGCAGCTTAGACAGGGGGCTCGGTGAGACCCAGTACTTC.

This clonotype was seen many times. The chain uses TRBV7-2 and TRBJ2-5; D may be TRBD2 (6 bases). V was trimmed by 0 bases and J by 3 bases, leaving 11 bases between them. Per the germline V gene, CDR1 is SGHTA and CDR2 is FQGNSA. The CDR3 extends over 15 amino acids. The CDR3 here is CASSLARLAEETQYF. The CDR3 nucleotides are TGTGCCAGCAGCTTAGCCCGATTAGCGGAAGAGACCCAGTACTTC.

The rearrangement joins TRBV6-2 or TRBV6-3 to TRBJ1-1, with D unclear. CDR1 and CDR2 (germline): MNHEY, SVGEGT. The CDR3 runs 14 residues. V lost 1 base to trimming and J lost 8 bases, with 14 bases between them. This CDR3 reads CASSYLTTTSEAFF. The CDR3 DNA is TGTGCCAGCAGTTACTTAACAACCACCTCAGAAGCTTTCTTT.

This chain connects TRBV11-1 to TRBJ2-3, with 15 bases matching TRBD2. Trimming cost V 3 bases and J 4 bases; bases outside gene matches: 5. Germline CDR1 is SGHAT and CDR2 is FQDESV (reference sequence). The CDR3 contains 17 residues. For the CDR3, the DNA is TGTGCCAGCAGCTTGGGACTAGCGGGAGGACTCGCAGATACGCAGTATTTT. Its protein product is CASSLGLAGGLADTQYF.